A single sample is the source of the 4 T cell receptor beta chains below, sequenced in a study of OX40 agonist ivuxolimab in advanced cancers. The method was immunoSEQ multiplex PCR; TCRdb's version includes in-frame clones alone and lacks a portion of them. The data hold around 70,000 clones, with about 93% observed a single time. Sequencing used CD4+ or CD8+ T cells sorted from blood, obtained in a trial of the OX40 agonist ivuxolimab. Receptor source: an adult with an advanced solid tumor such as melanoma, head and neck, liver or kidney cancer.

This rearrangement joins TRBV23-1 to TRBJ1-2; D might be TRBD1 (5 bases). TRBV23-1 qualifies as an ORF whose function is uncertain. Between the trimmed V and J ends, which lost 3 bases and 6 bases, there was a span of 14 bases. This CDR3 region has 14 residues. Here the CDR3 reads CASSHPGLGDGYTF. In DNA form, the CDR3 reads TGCGCCAGCAGTCACCCTGGACTAGGGGATGGCTACACCTTC.

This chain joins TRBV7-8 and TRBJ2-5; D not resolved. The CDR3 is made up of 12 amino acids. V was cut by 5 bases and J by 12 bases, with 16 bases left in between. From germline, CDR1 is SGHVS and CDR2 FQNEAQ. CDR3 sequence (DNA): TGTGCCAGCAGCGTAGGACCGGATGGGGAGTACTTC. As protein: CASSVGPDGEYF.

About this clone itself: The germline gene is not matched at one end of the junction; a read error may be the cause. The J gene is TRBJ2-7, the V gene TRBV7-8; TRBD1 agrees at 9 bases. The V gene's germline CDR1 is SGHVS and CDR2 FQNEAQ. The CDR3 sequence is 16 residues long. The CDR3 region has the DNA TGTGCCAGCACCTTACATACCGGGACAGGGTTATACGAGCAGTACTTC. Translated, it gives CASTLHTGTGLYEQYF. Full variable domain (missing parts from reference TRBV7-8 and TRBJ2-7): GAGVSQSPRYKVAKRGQDVALRCDPISGHVSLFWYQQALGQGPEFLTYFQNEAQLDKSGLPSDRFFAERPEGSVSTLKIQRTQQEDSAVYLCASTLHTGTGLYEQYFGPGTRLTVT.

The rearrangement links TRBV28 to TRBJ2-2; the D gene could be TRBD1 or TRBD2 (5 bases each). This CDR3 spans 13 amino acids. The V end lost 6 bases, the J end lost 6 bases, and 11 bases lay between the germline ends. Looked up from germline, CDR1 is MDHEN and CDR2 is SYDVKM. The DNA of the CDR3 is TGTGCCAGCAGCCTTGGGGGTCCCGGGGAGCTGTTTTTT. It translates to CASSLGGPGELFF.